This T cell receptor beta chain appears in the sequencing data of a study of monozygotic twins with inflammatory bowel disease. Per the germline V gene, CDR1 is SGHTA and CDR2 is FQGNSA. The CDR3 runs to 13 residues. Skipping T cell sorting, the study isolated total RNA directly from whole blood. Each sample's cDNA came from eight separate reactions. Following a re-call of the 5' RACE reads, TCRdb has one entry per CDR3 protein and lacks DNA. The listing contains 350,000 to 400,000 distinct CDR3 sequences. The TCR sequence derives from a human donor with ulcerative colitis or Crohn's disease, or a healthy co-twin of an affected twin (not recorded which). This chain uses TRBV7-2 with TRBJ1-5; lacking DNA, the TRBD1 call made by TCRdb goes unchecked. The sequencing sample was made of blood. CDR3 loop: CASSSQGRQPQHF.